The 27 T cell receptor beta chains listed next were all sequenced from one sample in a study of shared clonotypes between healthy human individuals. The data were produced by immunoSEQ multiplex PCR, yet TCRdb's version contains in-frame clones alone and is incomplete. The sample consists of under 850,000 clones, 72% of them appearing once. The sample taken for sequencing was memory CD4+ T cells sorted from blood. Documented subset: CD45RA-negative fraction. The receptors stem from a woman aged 25 to 45 in good health.

The table lists this clone with a few counts. The gene calls are TRBV28 and TRBJ2-7; weak D call: TRBD1 (6 bases). Germline CDR1 reads MDHEN; CDR2 reads SYDVKM. CDR3 length: 14 residues. Trimming shortened V by 3 bases and J by 4 bases, and 13 bases separated the two germline ends. The CDR3 DNA sequence: TGTGCCAGCAGTTTTTTGGACAGAGGATACGAGCAGTACTTC. The encoded protein is CASSFLDRGYEQYF.

This CDR3 is CASHSRRVNTEAFF. CDR3 DNA: TGTGCCAGCCACTCCCGGAGGGTTAACACTGAAGCTTTCTTT. The J gene is TRBJ1-1, the V gene TRBV6-1; no definite D call. CDR3 length: 14 amino acids. Trimming stripped 8 bases from V and 2 bases from J, with 15 bases between. Per the germline V gene, CDR1 is MNHNS and CDR2 is SASEGT.

The V call is TRBV6-4, the J call TRBJ1-1; no clear D gene. The V gene's germline CDR1 is MRHNA and CDR2 SNTAGT. The CDR3 spans 13 residues. V lost 6 bases and J 4 bases, leaving 12 bases between the germline ends. CDR3 loop: CASSTLEGTEAFF. The CDR3 DNA is TGTGCCAGCAGCACCCTTGAGGGCACTGAAGCTTTCTTT.

Comment on this clone: This sample includes further DNA sequences coding for the same CDR3. The rearrangement uses TRBV15 and TRBJ1-3; D is undetermined. This CDR3 region has 16 residues. The V end lost 0 bases, the J end lost 0 bases, and 9 bases lay between the germline ends. The V gene's germline CDR1 is LNHNV and CDR2 YYDKDF (reference sequence). The CDR3 sequence: CATSRDTGASGNTIYF. For the CDR3, the DNA is TGTGCCACCAGCAGAGATACTGGAGCCTCTGGAAACACCATATATTTT.

This clone was detected only a few times. This chain joins TRBV19 and TRBJ2-3; D is undetermined. The length of the CDR3 is 13 residues. The V gene's germline CDR1 is LNHDA and CDR2 SQIVND (reference sequence). With 1 base removed from V and 4 bases from J, the gap between germline ends came to 6 bases. Here the CDR3 DNA reads TGTGCCAGTAGTATAGGATTATCAGATACGCAGTATTTT. Encoded protein: CASSIGLSDTQYF.

The chain combines TRBV28 with TRBJ2-6; TRBD1 matches 7 bases. This CDR3 comprises 16 residues. V gave up 6 bases and J gave up 2 bases; unmatched junction bases: 7. Germline V lookup: CDR1 MDHEN, CDR2 SYDVKM. The CDR3 reads CASSLRGGPGANVLTF. Written as DNA, the CDR3 is TGTGCCAGCAGCCTTCGAGGGGGCCCTGGGGCCAACGTCCTGACTTTC.

Only a few counts were recorded for this clone. V and J are TRBV5-4 and TRBJ1-1, with no clear D. Germline lookup yields CDR1 SGHNT and CDR2 YYREEE (reference sequence). The V end was cut by 0 bases, the J end by 4 bases, with 10 bases between. This CDR3 contains 14 residues. The CDR3, as DNA: TGTGCCAGCAGCTTGGTGGGAGAGGGCACTGAAGCTTTCTTT. Amino acids: CASSLVGEGTEAFF.

The chain joins TRBV5-1 to TRBJ2-7, with TRBD1 as a possible D gene (6 bases). Germline V gene data show CDR1 as SGHRS and CDR2 as YFSETQ. The CDR3 contains 16 residues. Trimming removed 3 bases from V and 6 bases from J, with 22 bases in between. CDR3 bases: TGCGCCAGCAGCTCAACCACTACAGGGCCTCTGACCGAGCAGTACTTC. This translates into CASSSTTTGPLTEQYF.

The rearrangement links TRBV5-1 to TRBJ2-7; D is undetermined. Between the trimmed V and J ends, which lost 1 base and 0 bases, there was a span of 8 bases. Germline CDR1 is SGHRS and CDR2 is YFSETQ. The CDR3 contains 14 residues. The CDR3 reads CASSLIDGSYEQYF. The CDR3 coding sequence is TGCGCCAGCAGCTTGATTGACGGCTCCTACGAGCAGTACTTC.

V usage is TRBV27 and J usage is TRBJ2-7, with 8 bases matching TRBD2. V dropped 2 bases and J dropped 3; count of bases not matched to a gene: 6. This CDR3 is 15 amino acids long. Germline CDR1 is MNHEY and CDR2 is SMNVEV (reference sequence). This chain's CDR3 is CASSLKTSGLYEQYF. CDR3 coding DNA: TGTGCCAGCAGTTTAAAAACTAGCGGACTCTACGAGCAGTACTTC.

This chain joins TRBV2 and TRBJ1-1, with D possibly TRBD1 on 6 matching bases. There are 13 residues in the CDR3. Germline V gene sequence: CDR1 SNHLY, CDR2 FYNNEI. The V end was cut by 4 bases, the J end by 10 bases, with 16 bases between. The CDR3 loop reads CASSGFAEGGAFF. CDR3 coding DNA: TGTGCCAGCAGTGGGTTTGCGGAGGGGGGAGCTTTCTTT.

This chain links TRBV4-2 with TRBJ2-7; D is possibly TRBD1 (6 bases). The germline V gene has CDR1 LGHNA and CDR2 YNFKEQ. V shed 4 bases and J shed 5 bases, with 21 bases lying between them. The CDR3 loop spans 16 amino acids. CDR3 nucleotide sequence: TGTGCCAGCAGCCCGCAACCCAGGGGTCGGTTGGACGAGCAGTACTTC. Translated, it gives CASSPQPRGRLDEQYF.

This chain links TRBV2 with TRBJ2-3; 9 bases are a match to TRBD1. Germline lookup yields CDR1 SNHLY and CDR2 FYNNEI. J gave up 0 bases and V 7 bases, and 5 bases lay outside the gene matches. The CDR3 loop spans 15 amino acids. The CDR3 spells CASIGGTGSTDTQYF. CDR3 DNA: TGTGCCAGCATAGGCGGGACAGGGAGCACAGATACGCAGTATTTT.

This sequence joins TRBV7-9 and TRBJ1-4; 9 bases line up with TRBD1. This CDR3 is built from 15 residues. V trimming: 3 bases; J trimming: 8 bases; junction bases outside the gene matches: 7. CDR1 and CDR2 from the germline V gene are SEHNR and FQNEAQ (reference sequence). The DNA for the CDR3 is TGTGCCAGCAGCTTCGGGGACAGGGCTGGGGAAAAACTGTTTTTT. Its translation: CASSFGDRAGEKLFF.

The V and J genes are TRBV7-3 and TRBJ2-5, with a possible D match to TRBD2 (5 bases). Per germline, CDR1 SGHTA and CDR2 FQGTGA. Trimming left V 1 base short and J 4 bases short, with 13 bases between. The CDR3 totals 15 residues. Here the CDR3 DNA reads TGTGCCAGCAGCTTAATGGGAGTGAATGGAGAGACCCAGTACTTC. It codes for CASSLMGVNGETQYF.

The genes are TRBV5-1 and TRBJ1-3; 10 positions agree with TRBD1. Germline CDR1 SGHRS, CDR2 YFSETQ. The junction had 9 bases not matched to a gene; V was cut back by 10 bases and J by 2 bases. The CDR3 totals 15 residues. The CDR3 spells CASYRDRGAGNTIYF. In nucleotides, the CDR3 is TGCGCCTCATACCGGGACAGGGGCGCTGGAAACACCATATATTTT.

This chain connects TRBV30 to TRBJ2-1, with a tentative D call TRBD1 (6 bases). Deletions cut 5 bases from V and 9 bases from J, with 17 bases between. The CDR3 extends over 13 amino acids. Germline values: CDR1 GTSNPN, CDR2 SVGIG (reference sequence). As DNA, the CDR3 is TGTGCCTGGGTTTCCCGGACAGTGGGTGAGCAGTTCTTC. As protein: CAWVSRTVGEQFF.

This chain connects TRBV5-1 to TRBJ2-2; 9 bases are a match to TRBD1. V lost 4 bases to trimming and J lost 5 bases; unmatched junction nucleotides: 6. CDR3 length: 15 amino acids. Looked up from germline, CDR1 is SGHRS and CDR2 is YFSETQ. CDR3 DNA: TGCGCCAGCAGCATAGGGACAGGGTTTACCGGGGAGCTGTTTTTT. Translated, it gives CASSIGTGFTGELFF.

This chain links TRBV11-2 with TRBJ2-1; 13 positions agree with TRBD2. The V gene's germline CDR1 is SGHAT and CDR2 FQNNGV. The J segment lost 7 bases and the V segment lost 5 bases, leaving 5 bases of the junction unmatched. This CDR3 is built from 15 residues. CDR3 sequence reads: CASSPGLAGTNEQFF. CDR3 sequence (DNA): TGTGCCAGCAGCCCGGGACTAGCGGGAACGAATGAGCAGTTCTTC.

The V gene is TRBV29-1, the J gene TRBJ2-1; the D call may be TRBD1 or TRBD2 (5 bases each). CDR3 length equals 17 residues. V was cut by 8 bases and J by 5 bases, with 28 bases left in between. Germline CDR1 SQVTM, CDR2 ANQGSEA. The CDR3 nucleotides are TGCAGCTCCTTGGGGGACCCGCCTAAAGCTCGGGACAATGAGCAGTTCTTC. Protein product: CSSLGDPPKARDNEQFF.

V and J are TRBV29-1 and TRBJ1-2; D may be TRBD1 (5 bases). The length of the CDR3 is 13 residues. Germline V gene data show CDR1 as SQVTM and CDR2 as ANQGSEA. The V and J ends lost 6 bases and 0 bases respectively, with 11 bases between them. The CDR3 region has the DNA TGCAGCGTGACAGACAGAGCTAACTATGGCTACACCTTC. Amino acid sequence: CSVTDRANYGYTF.

The chain couples TRBV6-1 to TRBJ1-1; no clear D. Germline V gene lookup returns CDR1 MNHNS and CDR2 SASEGT. The CDR3 spans 13 residues. Trimming left V 6 bases short and J 1 base short, with 9 bases between. The CDR3 region is CASRFRKNTEAFF. CDR3 bases: TGTGCCAGCAGATTCCGGAAGAACACTGAAGCTTTCTTT.

With regard to this clone: In the same sample, other DNA sequences code for this CDR3. This rearrangement joins TRBV14 to TRBJ1-2, with 9 bases lining up with TRBD1. J lost 8 bases, V lost 4 bases, and 5 bases had no gene match. This CDR3 has 13 amino acids. CDR1 and CDR2 (germline): SGHDN, FVKESK. CDR3 nucleotide sequence: TGTGCCAGCAGCCCCCGGACAGGGGAGGGCTACACCTTC. Amino acid sequence: CASSPRTGEGYTF.

This clone turned up a few times. Additional DNA sequences in this sample encode the identical CDR3. The V call is TRBV28, the J call TRBJ2-7, with 9 bases lining up with TRBD1. V lost 5 bases and J lost 4; bases outside the gene matches: 9. This CDR3 contains 15 residues. The germline V gene has CDR1 MDHEN and CDR2 SYDVKM. CDR3 sequence reads: CASSLGTGLGYEQYF. The CDR3 bases are TGTGCCAGCAGTCTCGGGACAGGGCTGGGTTACGAGCAGTACTTC.

Here the CDR3 DNA reads TGTGCCAGCTCACCAGACGTTCGTCAGGGCGACTACACCTTC. Translating gives CASSPDVRQGDYTF. The V gene is TRBV18, the J gene TRBJ1-2; tentative D call: TRBD1 (5 bases). Germline CDR1 reads KGHSH; CDR2 reads LQKENI. The CDR3 sequence is 14 residues long. V lost 2 bases and J 10 bases, leaving 17 bases between the germline ends.

This clone was seen only once. The V and J genes are TRBV28 and TRBJ2-6; D not resolved. The CDR3 spans 14 residues. V shed 6 bases and J shed 0 bases, with 6 bases lying between them. Germline CDR1 is MDHEN and CDR2 is SYDVKM. The CDR3 coding sequence is TGTGCCAGCAGGGATAACTCTGGGGCCAACGTCCTGACTTTC. Residues: CASRDNSGANVLTF. Complete variable domain (other parts from reference TRBV28 and TRBJ2-6): DVKVTQSSRYLVKRTGEKVFLECVQDMDHENMFWYRQDPGLGLRLIYFSYDVKMKEKGDIPEGYSVSREKKERFSLILESASTNQTSMYLCASRDNSGANVLTFGAGSRLTVL.

The chain links TRBV5-5 to TRBJ2-7; D is unresolved. This CDR3 comprises 17 residues. CDR1 is SGHKS, CDR2 YYEKEE, per germline (reference sequence). V was cut by 4 bases and J by 0 bases, with 20 bases left in between. The CDR3 nucleotides read TGTGCCAGCAGCGATCCTCCGCAGGCGGTAAGCTCCTACGAGCAGTACTTC. Encoded protein: CASSDPPQAVSSYEQYF.